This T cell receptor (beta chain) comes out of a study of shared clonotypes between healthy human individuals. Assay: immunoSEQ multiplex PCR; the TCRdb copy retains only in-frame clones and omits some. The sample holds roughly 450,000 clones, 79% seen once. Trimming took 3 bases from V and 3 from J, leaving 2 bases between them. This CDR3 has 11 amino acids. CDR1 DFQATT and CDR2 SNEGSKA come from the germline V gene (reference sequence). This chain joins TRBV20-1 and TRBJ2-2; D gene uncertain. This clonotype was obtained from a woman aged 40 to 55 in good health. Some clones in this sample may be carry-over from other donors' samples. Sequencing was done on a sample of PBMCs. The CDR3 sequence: CSARDTGELFF. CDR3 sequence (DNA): TGCAGTGCTAGGGACACCGGGGAGCTGTTTTTT.